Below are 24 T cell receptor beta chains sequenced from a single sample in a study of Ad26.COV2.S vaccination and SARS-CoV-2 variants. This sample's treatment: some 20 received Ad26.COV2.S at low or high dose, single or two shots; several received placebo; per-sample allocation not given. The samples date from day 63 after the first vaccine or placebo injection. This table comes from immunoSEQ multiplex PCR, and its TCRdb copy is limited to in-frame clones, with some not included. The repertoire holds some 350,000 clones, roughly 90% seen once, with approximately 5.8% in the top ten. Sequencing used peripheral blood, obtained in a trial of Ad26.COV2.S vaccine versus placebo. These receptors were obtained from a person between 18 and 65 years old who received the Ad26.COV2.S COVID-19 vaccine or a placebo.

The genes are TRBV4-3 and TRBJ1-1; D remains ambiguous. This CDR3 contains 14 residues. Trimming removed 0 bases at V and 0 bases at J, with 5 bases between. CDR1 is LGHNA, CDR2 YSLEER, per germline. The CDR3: CASSQDQMNTEAFF. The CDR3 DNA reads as TGCGCCAGCAGCCAAGACCAAATGAACACTGAAGCTTTCTTT.

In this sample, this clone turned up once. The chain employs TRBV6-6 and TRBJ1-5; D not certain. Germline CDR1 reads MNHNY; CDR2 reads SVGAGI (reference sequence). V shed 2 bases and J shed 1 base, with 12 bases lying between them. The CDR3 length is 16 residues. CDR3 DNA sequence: TGTGCCAGCAGTTACCCGCCCGATACCAGCAATCAGCCCCAGCATTTT. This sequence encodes CASSYPPDTSNQPQHF.

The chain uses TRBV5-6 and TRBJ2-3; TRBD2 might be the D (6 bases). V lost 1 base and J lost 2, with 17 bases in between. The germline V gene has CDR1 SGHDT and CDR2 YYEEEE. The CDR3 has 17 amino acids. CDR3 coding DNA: TGTGCCAGCAGCTTGTTCCCCGGACTAATTGACACAGATACGCAGTATTTT. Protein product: CASSLFPGLIDTDTQYF.

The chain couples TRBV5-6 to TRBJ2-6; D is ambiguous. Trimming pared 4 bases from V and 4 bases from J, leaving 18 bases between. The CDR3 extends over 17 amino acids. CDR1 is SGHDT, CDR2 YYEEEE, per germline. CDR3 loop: CASSREIFFSGANVLTF. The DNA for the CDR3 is TGTGCCAGCAGCCGAGAAATATTCTTCTCCGGGGCCAACGTCCTGACTTTC. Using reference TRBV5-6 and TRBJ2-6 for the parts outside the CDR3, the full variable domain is DAGVTQSPTHLIKTRGQQVTLRCSPKSGHDTVSWYQQALGQGPQFIFQYYEEEERQRGNFPDRFSGHQFPNYSSELNVNALLLGDSALYLCASSREIFFSGANVLTFGAGSRLTVL.

In nucleotides, the CDR3 is TGTGCCAGCAAAAGGGAAGGCACGAACACTGAAGCTTTCTTT. Translated, it gives CASKREGTNTEAFF. The chain couples TRBV3-1 (or the pseudogene TRBV3-2) to TRBJ1-1; D is unresolved. Looked up from germline, CDR1 is LGHDT and CDR2 is YNNKEL (reference sequence). Trimming pared 7 bases from V and 1 base from J, leaving 13 bases between. CDR3 length: 14 residues.

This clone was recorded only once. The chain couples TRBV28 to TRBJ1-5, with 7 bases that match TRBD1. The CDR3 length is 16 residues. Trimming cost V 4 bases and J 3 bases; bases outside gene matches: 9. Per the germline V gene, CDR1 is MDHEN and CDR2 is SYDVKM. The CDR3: CASSSQGQGVNQPQHF. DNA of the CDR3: TGTGCCAGCAGTTCGCAGGGCCAGGGGGTCAATCAGCCCCAGCATTTT. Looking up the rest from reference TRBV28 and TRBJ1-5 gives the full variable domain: DVKVTQSSRYLVKRTGEKVFLECVQDMDHENMFWYRQDPGLGLRLIYFSYDVKMKEKGDIPEGYSVSREKKERFSLILESASTNQTSMYLCASSSQGQGVNQPQHFGDGTRLSIL.

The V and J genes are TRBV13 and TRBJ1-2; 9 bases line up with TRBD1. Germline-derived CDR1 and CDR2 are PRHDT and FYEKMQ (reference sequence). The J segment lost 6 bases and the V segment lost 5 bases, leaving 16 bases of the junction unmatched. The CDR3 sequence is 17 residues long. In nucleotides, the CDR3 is TGTGCCAGCAGCCTCGGGACAGGGACCGTTGGAGACAATGGCTACACCTTC. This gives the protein CASSLGTGTVGDNGYTF.

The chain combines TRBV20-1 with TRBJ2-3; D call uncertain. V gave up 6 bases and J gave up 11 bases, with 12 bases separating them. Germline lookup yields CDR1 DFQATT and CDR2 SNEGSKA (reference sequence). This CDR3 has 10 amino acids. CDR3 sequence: CSAVVAVQYF. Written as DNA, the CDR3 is TGCAGTGCCGTAGTAGCCGTGCAGTATTTT.

In DNA, the CDR3 is TGTGCCAGCAGCCCCAGGGGGCTGAATAATTCACCCCTCCACTTT. It codes for CASSPRGLNNSPLHF. The V and J genes are TRBV11-2 and TRBJ1-6, with 8 bases identical to TRBD1. V gave up 5 bases and J gave up 5 bases; unmatched junction bases: 5. From germline, CDR1 is SGHAT and CDR2 FQNNGV. CDR3 length equals 15 residues.

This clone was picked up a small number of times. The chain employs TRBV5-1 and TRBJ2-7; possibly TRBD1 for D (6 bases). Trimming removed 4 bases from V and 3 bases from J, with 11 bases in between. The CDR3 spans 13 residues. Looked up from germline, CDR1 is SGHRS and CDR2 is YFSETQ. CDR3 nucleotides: TGCGCCAGCAGCATCGGACAGATCTACGAGCAGTACTTC. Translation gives CASSIGQIYEQYF.

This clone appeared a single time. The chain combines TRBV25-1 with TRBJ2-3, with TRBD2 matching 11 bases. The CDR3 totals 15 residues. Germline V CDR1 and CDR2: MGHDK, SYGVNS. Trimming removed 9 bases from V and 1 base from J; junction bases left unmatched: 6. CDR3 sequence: CASASGRSGTDTQYF. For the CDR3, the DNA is TGTGCCAGTGCTAGCGGGAGGTCCGGCACAGATACGCAGTATTTT.

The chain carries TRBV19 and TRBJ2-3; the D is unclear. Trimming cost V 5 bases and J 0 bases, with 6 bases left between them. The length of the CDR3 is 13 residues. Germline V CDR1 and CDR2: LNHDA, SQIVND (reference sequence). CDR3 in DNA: TGTGCCAGTAGTCACGATAGCACAGATACGCAGTATTTT. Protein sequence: CASSHDSTDTQYF.

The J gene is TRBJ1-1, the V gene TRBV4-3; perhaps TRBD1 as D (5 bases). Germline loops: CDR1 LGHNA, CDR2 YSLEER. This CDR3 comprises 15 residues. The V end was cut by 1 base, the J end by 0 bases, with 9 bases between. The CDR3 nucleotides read TGCGCCAGCAGCCAAGGACAGAGACTGAACACTGAAGCTTTCTTT. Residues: CASSQGQRLNTEAFF.

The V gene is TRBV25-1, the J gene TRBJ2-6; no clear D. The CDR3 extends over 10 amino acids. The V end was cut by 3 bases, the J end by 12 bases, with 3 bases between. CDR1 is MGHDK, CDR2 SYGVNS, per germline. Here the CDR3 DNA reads TGTGCCAGCAGTGATGGCGTCCTGACTTTC. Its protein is CASSDGVLTF. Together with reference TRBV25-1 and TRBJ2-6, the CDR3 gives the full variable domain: EADIYQTPRYLVIGTGKKITLECSQTMGHDKMYWYQQDPGMELHLIHYSYGVNSTEKGDLSSESTVSRIRTEHFPLTLESARPSHTSQYLCASSDGVLTFGAGSRLTVL.

The CDR3 nucleotides are TGCGCCAGCAGCTTGTGGACAGGGGGCACCTACGAGCAGTACTTC. This encodes CASSLWTGGTYEQYF. The genes are TRBV5-1 and TRBJ2-7; TRBD1 agrees at 11 bases. Germline CDR1 and CDR2: SGHRS and YFSETQ. The CDR3 runs to 15 residues. The J segment lost 2 bases and the V segment lost 1 base, leaving 2 bases of the junction unmatched.

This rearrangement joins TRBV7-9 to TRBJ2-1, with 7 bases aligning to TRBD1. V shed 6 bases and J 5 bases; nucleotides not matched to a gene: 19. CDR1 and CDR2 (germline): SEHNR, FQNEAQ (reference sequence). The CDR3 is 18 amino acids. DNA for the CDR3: TGTGCCAGCAGTTTACCCCTGTCCCGGGACAGCCTCCACAATGAGCAGTTCTTC. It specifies CASSLPLSRDSLHNEQFF.

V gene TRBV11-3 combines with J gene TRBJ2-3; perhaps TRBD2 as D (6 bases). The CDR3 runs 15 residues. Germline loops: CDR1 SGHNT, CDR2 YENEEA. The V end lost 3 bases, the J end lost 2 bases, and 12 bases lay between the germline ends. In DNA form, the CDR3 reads TGTGCCAGCAGCTTTGATAGCGGAATCACAGATACGCAGTATTTT. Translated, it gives CASSFDSGITDTQYF.

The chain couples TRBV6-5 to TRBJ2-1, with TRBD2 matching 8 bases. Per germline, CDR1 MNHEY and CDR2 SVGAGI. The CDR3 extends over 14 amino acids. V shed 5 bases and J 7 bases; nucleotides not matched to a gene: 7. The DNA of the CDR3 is TGTGCCAGCAGTCCCGGGACTAGAGGGAATGAGCAGTTCTTC. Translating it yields CASSPGTRGNEQFF.

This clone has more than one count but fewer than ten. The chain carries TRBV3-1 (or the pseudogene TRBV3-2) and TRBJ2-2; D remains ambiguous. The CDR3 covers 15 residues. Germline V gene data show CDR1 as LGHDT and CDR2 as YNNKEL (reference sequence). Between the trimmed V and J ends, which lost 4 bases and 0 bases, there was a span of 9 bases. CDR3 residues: CASSPLGSNTGELFF. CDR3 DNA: TGTGCCAGCAGCCCCCTCGGCTCGAACACCGGGGAGCTGTTTTTT.

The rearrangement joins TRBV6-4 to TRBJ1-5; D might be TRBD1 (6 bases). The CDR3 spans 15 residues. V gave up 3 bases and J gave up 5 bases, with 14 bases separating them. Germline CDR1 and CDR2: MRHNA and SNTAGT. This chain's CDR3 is CASSEYPGAYQPQHF. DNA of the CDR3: TGTGCCAGCAGTGAGTATCCAGGGGCATATCAGCCCCAGCATTTT.

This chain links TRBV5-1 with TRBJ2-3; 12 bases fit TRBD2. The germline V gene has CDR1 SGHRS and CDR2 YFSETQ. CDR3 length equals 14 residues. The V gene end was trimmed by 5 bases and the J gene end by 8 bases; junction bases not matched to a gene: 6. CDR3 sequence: CASRASGGAGTQYF. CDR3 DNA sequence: TGCGCCAGCAGGGCTAGCGGGGGGGCCGGTACGCAGTATTTT.

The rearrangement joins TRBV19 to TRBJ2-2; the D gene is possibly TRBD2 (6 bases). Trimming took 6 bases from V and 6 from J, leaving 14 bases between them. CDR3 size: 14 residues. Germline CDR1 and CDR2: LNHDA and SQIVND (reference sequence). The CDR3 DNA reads TGTGCCAGTAGCACTAGCATTCTCGCCGGGGAGCTGTTTTTT. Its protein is CASSTSILAGELFF.

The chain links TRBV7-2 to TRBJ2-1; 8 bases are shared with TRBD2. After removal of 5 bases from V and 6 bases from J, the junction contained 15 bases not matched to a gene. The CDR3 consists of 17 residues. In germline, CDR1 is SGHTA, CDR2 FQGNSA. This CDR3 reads CASSHWLGLGSLNEQFF. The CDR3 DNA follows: TGTGCCAGCAGCCATTGGCTGGGACTAGGATCACTCAATGAGCAGTTCTTC.

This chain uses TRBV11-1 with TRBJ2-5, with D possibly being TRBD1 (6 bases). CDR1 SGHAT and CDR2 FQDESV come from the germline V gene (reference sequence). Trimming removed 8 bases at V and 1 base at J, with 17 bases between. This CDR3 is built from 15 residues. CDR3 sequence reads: CASGTRQALQETQYF. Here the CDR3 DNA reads TGTGCCAGCGGTACAAGACAGGCCCTCCAAGAGACCCAGTACTTC.